This T cell receptor (beta chain) was captured in a study of T-cell reconstitution after alpha-beta-depleted transplantation in children. Unique molecular identifiers were used in preparing the TCRbeta library. TCRdb re-called the PCR reads with MiXCR, one entry per CDR3 protein. The table includes roughly 500,000 distinct CDR3 sequences, around 12% detected once. The junction had 6 bases not matched to a gene; V was cut back by 2 bases and J by 5 bases. This CDR3 spans 16 amino acids. Per germline, CDR1 SGHRS and CDR2 YFSETQ. Sequencing used PBMCs from the stem cell graft donor, obtained from the stem cell graft. The receptor was derived from a human donor who donated a stem cell graft to a child with combined immunodeficiency. The V gene is TRBV5-1, the J gene TRBJ2-1; 11 bases line up with TRBD2. This chain's CDR3 is CASSFEGLADNNEQFF. CDR3 sequence (DNA): TGCGCCAGCAGCTTTGAGGGACTAGCGGACAACAATGAGCAGTTCTTC.